What follows describes a single TCR beta chain. The data stem from a study of T cells expressing NK-cell markers. The authors made TCR beta cDNA libraries by 5'RACE template switching. This switching added a universal primer site and UMIs. From the 5' RACE reads, TCRdb lists one entry per CDR3 protein and no DNA. The repertoire table contains some 600,000 distinct CDR3 sequences. This CDR3 region has 14 residues. The chain joins TRBV12-3 or TRBV12-4 to TRBJ2-1. The source is a young man in good health. The sequencing sample was made of blood T cells: a sorted CD56 or NKG2C T cell subset, CD4+ or CD8+ T cells, or bulk PBMC T cells (not recorded which). The CDR3 sequence is CASTPGRPYNEQFF.